One T cell receptor beta chain is described in this entry. The assay was immunoSEQ multiplex PCR, and TCRdb's table has in-frame clones only and misses some. Here the sample spans about 49,000 clones, 65% to 90% being singletons. This entry belongs to a study of OX40 agonist ivuxolimab in advanced cancers. V shed 5 bases and J shed 4 bases, with 14 bases lying between them. Germline loops: CDR1 LNHDA, CDR2 SQIVND (reference sequence). The CDR3 spans 14 residues. The V and J genes are TRBV19 and TRBJ2-5; weak D call: TRBD2 (5 bases). The sample consisted of CD4+ or CD8+ T cells sorted from blood, taken in a trial of the OX40 agonist ivuxolimab. The clonotype was recovered from an adult with an advanced solid tumor such as melanoma, head and neck, liver or kidney cancer. The CDR3 sequence is CASSFALAPETQYF. The CDR3 DNA sequence: TGTGCCAGTAGTTTTGCCCTAGCTCCAGAGACCCAGTACTTC.